This T cell receptor (beta chain) was sequenced during a study of molecular identifiers for immune sequencing clone quantification (dated by TCRdb to the late 2010s). Study-level background: For a replicate experiment, the RNA from either around 20,000 or 100,000 naive CD8 T cells was divided into five aliquots, and four of those aliquots went on to sequencing. CD8 T cells were used in a methods study to benchmark molecular-identifier clustering-based TCR repertoire sequencing (MIDCIRS) and TCR RNA copy counting.

Receptor amplification or capture employed PCR. Instrument on record: NextSeq 500. Bulk TCR libraries were prepared as previously described, using TCR primers listed in Table S5. Total RNA was purified with the Qiagen AllPrep DNA/RNA kit. Before analysis, reads from multiple sequencing runs of one library were combined. Per the source publication's procedure: Only reads with exact TCR constant sequence were kept, trimmed to 150 nt, and grouped by their 12-nt molecular barcodes. Reads in each barcode group were sub-clustered using a 15% Levenshtein threshold, and a quality-weighted consensus sequence was built for each RNA molecule. Non-functional sequences were removed, as were lower-count sequences one edit away from another. Based on fitting two negative binomial distributions, any barcode sub-cluster with under 20% of the maximum read count was discarded. The public reads were quality trimmed at Q25 with fastp and then assembled into clones with MiXCR by TCRdb, keeping productive beta chains. Every distinct CDR3 protein forms one entry, paired with its most common genes and DNA. The V and J calls follow TCRdb's processing rather than the paper's. The table for this sample lists 97,000 or so distinct CDR3 sequences; roughly a quarter of them were counted only once. About 0.99% of the sample lies in the top ten.

This clonotype was recorded many times. It has no known antigen specificity. No base qualities exist here, and no much larger clone lies one base off it. Libraries of naive CD8 T cells were built from approximately 20,000 to 1,000,000 sorted cells, with 10%, 30% or 50% of the purified RNA used. Naive CD8 T cells, defined as CD8+CD4-CCR7+CD45RA+, were FACS-sorted into RLT Plus buffer on a BD FACSAria II. Detection sensitivity was tested by spiking Jurkat RNA equal to fewer than twelve TCR copies' worth into samples containing about 17,000-1,000,000 naive CD8 T cells. CD8 T cells were enriched using RosetteSep CD8+ T Cell Enrichment Cocktail and Ficoll-Paque, and the enriched cells then underwent ACK red cell lysis. V is clipped by 1 base and J by 10 bases, and the sequence between their germline boundaries is 20 bases long. The germline V gene yields SGHAT for CDR1 and FQNNGV for CDR2. The CDR3 sequence holds 16 residues, the cysteine and phenylalanine included. Just CDR3 DNA is preserved here, 48 bases in frame from base 1.

General findings and caveats noted by the study authors: Highly expanded clone sizes could be underestimated because identical TCR molecules may share a barcode. Modeling indicated roughly 3.3 TCR RNA copies recovered per cell, compared with approximately 10 by digital PCR, which implies a capture efficiency of approximately 29%. The naive libraries included spiked-in Jurkat TCR RNA (roughly 11 copies' worth), and this RNA is not part of the donor repertoire. When barcode sub-clustering was not used, chimeric consensus sequences inflated TCR diversity, with chimeras reaching as high as 47%. A single cell's worth of spiked-in Jurkat TCR RNA was reported detectable even among approximately 930,000 naive CD8 T cells. In CMV-specific effector cells, over 99% of molecules were held by clones above 20 RNA copies, whereas under 1% of molecules were held by such clones in naive cells.

The sequence was obtained from a human donor in good health. Some libraries in this study had Jurkat cell RNA spiked in. In this chain, TRBV11-2 is recombined with TRBJ2-1; a weak D assignment points to TRBD2 (7 bases agree). Specimen: naive CD8+ T cells from blood, with Jurkat cell RNA spiked in. This sample's cell subset or site label indicates: FACS-sorted CD8+CD4-CCR7+CD45RA+ naive T cells. The CDR3 region has the sequence CASSLVSGGTLEEQFF. The DNA sequence is given as TGTGCCAGCAGCTTAGTTTCGGGGGGCACCCTTGAGGAGCAGTTCTTC.